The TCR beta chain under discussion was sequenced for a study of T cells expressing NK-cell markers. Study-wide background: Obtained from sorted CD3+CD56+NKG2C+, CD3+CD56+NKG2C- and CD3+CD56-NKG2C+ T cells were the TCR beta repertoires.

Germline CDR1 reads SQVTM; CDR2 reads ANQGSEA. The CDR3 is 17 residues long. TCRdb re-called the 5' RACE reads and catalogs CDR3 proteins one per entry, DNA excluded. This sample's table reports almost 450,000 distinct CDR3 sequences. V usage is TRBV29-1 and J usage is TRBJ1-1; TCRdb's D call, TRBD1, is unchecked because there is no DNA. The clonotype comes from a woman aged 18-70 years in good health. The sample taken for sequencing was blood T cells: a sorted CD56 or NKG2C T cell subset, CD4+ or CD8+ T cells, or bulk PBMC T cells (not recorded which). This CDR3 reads CSVEDWGDRGWNTEAFF. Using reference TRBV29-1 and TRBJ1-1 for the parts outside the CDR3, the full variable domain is SAVISQKPSRDICQRGTSLTIQCQVDSQVTMMFWYRQQPGQSLTLIATANQGSEATYESGFVIDKFPISRPNLTFSTLTVSNMSPEDSSIYLCSVEDWGDRGWNTEAFFGQGTRLTVV.